These 32 T cell receptor beta chains share one sample of origin, sequenced in a study of T cells after posttransplantation cyclophosphamide. The data were produced by immunoSEQ multiplex PCR, yet TCRdb's version contains in-frame clones alone and is incomplete. The data hold 15,000 to 20,000 clones, with 94% observed a single time. The naive gate required viable CD3+CD4+ or CD3+CD8+ cells with CCR7+CD45RA+CD45RO-CD95-CD27+CD28+ phenotype. The material sequenced was naive CD4+ T cells sorted from blood. All receptors derive from a woman aged 45-60 years in good health and a related stem cell transplant donor.

V is TRBV9 and J is TRBJ2-3; 11 nucleotides line up with TRBD2. V lost 5 bases and J lost 5; bases outside the gene matches: 10. CDR1 and CDR2 from the germline V gene are SGDLS and YYNGEE. The CDR3 is 16 amino acids. The CDR3 region is CASRTGTSGRLDTQYF. CDR3 coding DNA: TGTGCCAGCAGGACGGGGACTAGCGGTCGGTTAGATACGCAGTATTTT.

In DNA form, the CDR3 reads TGTGCCTGGGAACAGGGGCCAAGGACACCCCTCCACTTT. This encodes CAWEQGPRTPLHF. The rearrangement joins TRBV30 to TRBJ1-6; 7 bases align to TRBD1. Germline CDR1 is GTSNPN and CDR2 is SVGIG (reference sequence). Trimming took 5 bases from V and 11 from J; bases not matched to a gene: 9. The CDR3 is 13 amino acids.

The chain employs TRBV29-1 and TRBJ2-5, with 12 bases fitting TRBD2. The CDR3 is 15 amino acids. Germline trimming cut 6 bases from V and 4 bases from J; bases unmatched to any gene: 9. The germline gives CDR1 SQVTM, CDR2 ANQGSEA. CDR3 sequence reads: CSVLAGGVRRETQYF. CDR3 sequence (DNA): TGCAGCGTACTAGCGGGAGGAGTACGTAGAGAGACCCAGTACTTC.

V and J are TRBV7-2 and TRBJ2-1; 13 nucleotides match TRBD2. The CDR3 extends over 16 amino acids. Germline V lookup: CDR1 SGHTA, CDR2 FQGNSA. V lost 1 base and J lost 6; bases outside the gene matches: 3. CDR3 nucleotide sequence: TGTGCCAGCAGCTTAGGGGGACTAGCGGGGCTCAATGAGCAGTTCTTC. Protein product: CASSLGGLAGLNEQFF.

The chain carries TRBV9 and TRBJ2-7; D is possibly TRBD2 (7 bases). With 3 bases removed from V and 7 bases from J, the gap between germline ends came to 20 bases. There are 15 residues in the CDR3. Germline V CDR1 and CDR2: SGDLS, YYNGEE. This CDR3 reads CASSEGGLAKREQYF. The CDR3 DNA sequence: TGTGCCAGCAGCGAGGGGGGGCTAGCGAAAAGGGAGCAGTACTTC.

Regarding this clone: The sample contains more than one DNA sequence encoding this CDR3. This chain joins TRBV9 and TRBJ1-1; TRBD1 agrees at 7 bases. CDR1 SGDLS and CDR2 YYNGEE come from the germline V gene. This CDR3 has 14 amino acids. Trimming took 1 base from V and 1 from J; bases not matched to a gene: 1. This chain's CDR3 is CASSVTGANTEAFF. The CDR3 region has the DNA TGTGCCAGCAGCGTAACAGGGGCGAACACTGAAGCTTTCTTT.

This rearrangement joins TRBV6-5 to TRBJ1-2; 8 bases map to TRBD1. With 1 base clipped from V and 5 bases from J, the junction kept 3 bases outside the gene matches. The CDR3 totals 14 residues. Germline lookup yields CDR1 MNHEY and CDR2 SVGAGI. The CDR3: CASSYLGQVYGYTF. The CDR3 DNA sequence: TGTGCCAGCAGTTACTTGGGACAGGTATATGGCTACACCTTC.

V usage is TRBV6-5 and J usage is TRBJ1-2; TRBD1 agrees at 9 bases. Germline V gene lookup returns CDR1 MNHEY and CDR2 SVGAGI. V shed 0 bases and J 6 bases; nucleotides not matched to a gene: 2. The CDR3 length is 14 residues. The CDR3 loop is CASSYSNRGHGYTF. CDR3 sequence (DNA): TGTGCCAGCAGTTACTCGAACAGGGGGCATGGCTACACCTTC.

The chain couples TRBV19 to TRBJ1-1; 7 bases are shared with TRBD1. Germline trimming cut 3 bases from V and 3 bases from J; bases unmatched to any gene: 7. The CDR3 totals 15 residues. The germline V gene has CDR1 LNHDA and CDR2 SQIVND (reference sequence). Here the CDR3 DNA reads TGTGCCAGTAGTATTCTGGGACAGTGGGACACTGAAGCTTTCTTT. Translating it yields CASSILGQWDTEAFF.

The chain couples TRBV19 to TRBJ2-5; 11 nucleotides line up with TRBD1. Germline V gives CDR1 LNHDA, CDR2 SQIVND (reference sequence). Germline trimming cut 6 bases from V and 5 bases from J; bases unmatched to any gene: 8. The CDR3 is made up of 15 amino acids. CDR3 residues: CASRSYGQGAETQYF. The CDR3, as DNA: TGTGCCAGTAGGAGTTACGGACAGGGGGCGGAGACCCAGTACTTC.

This sequence joins TRBV27 and TRBJ2-2; weak D call: TRBD2 (5 bases). Trimming left V 6 bases short and J 5 bases short, with 16 bases between. This CDR3 has 15 amino acids. Germline V gene data show CDR1 as MNHEY and CDR2 as SMNVEV (reference sequence). DNA for the CDR3: TGTGCCAGCAGGAAATTATCTAGGGAGACCGGGGAGCTGTTTTTT. Protein sequence: CASRKLSRETGELFF.

The gene calls are TRBV30 and TRBJ1-5, with a tentative D call TRBD1 (5 bases). V was shortened by 7 bases and J by 2 bases, with 12 bases between the two germline ends. The CDR3 covers 13 residues. CDR1 is GTSNPN and CDR2 is SVGIG in the germline V gene (reference sequence). In DNA form, the CDR3 reads TGTGCCTCCTCGGGGGGGGGCAATCAGCCCCAGCATTTT. Protein: CASSGGGNQPQHF. The full variable domain, in which reference TRBV30 and TRBJ1-5 provide the parts outside the CDR3, is SQTIHQWPATLVQPVGSPLSLECTVEGTSNPNLYWYRQAAGRGLQLLFYSVGIGQISSEVPQNLSASRPQDRQFILSSKKLLLSDSGFYLCASSGGGNQPQHFGDGTRLSIL.

This chain links TRBV6-5 with TRBJ2-7; 10 nucleotides line up with TRBD1. The trim removed 0 bases at V and 3 bases at J, leaving 2 bases unmatched. From germline, CDR1 is MNHEY and CDR2 SVGAGI. This CDR3 has 15 amino acids. The CDR3 bases are TGTGCCAGCAGTTACTCGGGGACAGGGGACTACGAGCAGTACTTC. Protein sequence: CASSYSGTGDYEQYF.

The chain recombines TRBV4-3 with TRBJ1-4, with TRBD1 as a possible D gene (5 bases). The germline V gene encodes CDR1 LGHNA and CDR2 YSLEER. The CDR3 sequence is 15 residues long. With 0 bases removed from V and 7 bases from J, the gap between germline ends came to 12 bases. CDR3 nucleotide sequence: TGCGCCAGCAGCCAAGACCCAGGGAATGTTGAAAAACTGTTTTTT. As protein: CASSQDPGNVEKLFF.

This clone was found once. This chain connects TRBV7-9 to TRBJ2-1, with D perhaps matching TRBD2 (5 bases). CDR1 is SEHNR, CDR2 FQNEAQ, per germline (reference sequence). V gave up 3 bases and J gave up 2 bases, with 8 bases separating them. This CDR3 is 14 amino acids long. CDR3 sequence (DNA): TGTGCCAGCAGCTTCTACGGGGCCTACAATGAGCAGTTCTTC. Translation: CASSFYGAYNEQFF.

V gene TRBV2 combines with J gene TRBJ2-5, with 7 bases matching TRBD2. This CDR3 has 13 amino acids. V trimming: 4 bases; J trimming: 7 bases; junction bases outside the gene matches: 6. Germline V lookup: CDR1 SNHLY, CDR2 FYNNEI. The DNA for the CDR3 is TGTGCCAGCAGTGTGACTGGACTAGGGACCCAGTACTTC. It specifies CASSVTGLGTQYF.

The chain joins TRBV7-9 to TRBJ2-3; 8 bases agree with TRBD2. V shed 2 bases, J shed 0 bases, and the junction held 4 bases outside the gene matches. The germline V gene has CDR1 SEHNR and CDR2 FQNEAQ (reference sequence). The CDR3 runs 16 residues. The CDR3 DNA reads as TGTGCCAGCAGCTTACGACTAGCGTCTAGCACAGATACGCAGTATTTT. It codes for CASSLRLASSTDTQYF. Looking up the rest from reference TRBV7-9 and TRBJ2-3 gives the full variable domain: DTGVSQNPRHKITKRGQNVTFRCDPISEHNRLYWYRQTLGQGPEFLTYFQNEAQLEKSRLLSDRFSAERPKGSFSTLEIQRTEQGDSAMYLCASSLRLASSTDTQYFGPGTRLTVL.

The V gene is TRBV2, the J gene TRBJ1-2; D unresolved. Germline CDR1 SNHLY, CDR2 FYNNEI. V was cut by 5 bases and J by 2 bases, with 12 bases left in between. This CDR3 comprises 14 residues. The CDR3 DNA sequence: TGTGCCAGCAGTCCCCGTTTCGGGAACTATGGCTACACCTTC. Amino acid sequence: CASSPRFGNYGYTF. The full variable domain, completed using reference TRBV2 and TRBJ1-2, is EPEVTQTPSHQVTQMGQEVILRCVPISNHLYFYWYRQILGQKVEFLVSFYNNEISEKSEIFDDQFSVERPDGSNFTLKIRSTKLEDSAMYFCASSPRFGNYGYTFGSGTRLTVV.

The CDR3 sequence is CASSWGDAAGGNTIYF. For the CDR3, the DNA is TGTGCCAGCAGCTGGGGGGACGCCGCTGGGGGAAACACCATATATTTT. V gene TRBV11-2 combines with J gene TRBJ1-3, with D possibly matching TRBD1 (5 bases). Trimming shortened V by 4 bases and J by 4 bases, and 17 bases separated the two germline ends. CDR3 size: 16 residues. The germline CDR1 and CDR2 sequences are SGHAT and FQNNGV.

The chain employs TRBV11-3 and TRBJ1-1, with a possible D match to TRBD1 (5 bases). Deletions cut 5 bases from V and 3 bases from J, with 16 bases between. CDR1 and CDR2 from the germline V gene are SGHNT and YENEEA. The CDR3 is 15 residues long. CDR3 coding DNA: TGTGCCAGCAGCCAGTTGGGGCAGGGATACACTGAAGCTTTCTTT. This gives the protein CASSQLGQGYTEAFF.

The rearrangement joins TRBV19 to TRBJ2-7, with 11 bases lining up with TRBD1. Germline trimming cut 3 bases from V and 3 bases from J; bases unmatched to any gene: 13. The CDR3 extends over 18 amino acids. Germline assignment: CDR1 LNHDA and CDR2 SQIVND (reference sequence). CDR3 in amino acids: CASSMDGQGATEHYEQYF. CDR3 coding DNA: TGTGCCAGTAGTATGGACGGACAGGGGGCTACCGAGCACTACGAGCAGTACTTC.

The V call is TRBV5-1, the J call TRBJ2-5; D not resolved. Germline assignment: CDR1 SGHRS and CDR2 YFSETQ. The CDR3 runs 15 residues. V dropped 2 bases and J dropped 0 bases, with 11 bases sitting between them. The CDR3 loop is CASSLSSGNQETQYF. Here the CDR3 DNA reads TGCGCCAGCAGCTTATCATCAGGTAACCAAGAGACCCAGTACTTC.

This chain joins TRBV9 and TRBJ2-3; 12 nucleotides align to TRBD2. The CDR3 is 15 amino acids. Germline V lookup: CDR1 SGDLS, CDR2 YYNGEE. The V segment lost 4 bases and the J segment 2 bases; nucleotides outside the gene matches: 2. CDR3 DNA: TGTGCCAGCAGCCGACTAGCGGGGGCCACAGATACGCAGTATTTT. Translating it yields CASSRLAGATDTQYF. Drawing the rest from reference TRBV9 and TRBJ2-3, the complete variable domain is DSGVTQTPKHLITATGQRVTLRCSPRSGDLSVYWYQQSLDQGLQFLIQYYNGEERAKGNILERFSAQQFPDLHSELNLSSLELGDSALYFCASSRLAGATDTQYFGPGTRLTVL.

The chain combines TRBV29-1 with TRBJ2-2, with 12 positions matching TRBD2. Germline CDR1 is SQVTM and CDR2 is ANQGSEA. V shed 4 bases and J 9 bases; nucleotides not matched to a gene: 6. The CDR3 spans 14 residues. The CDR3 is CSVGSTSGSRELFF. The CDR3 region has the DNA TGCAGCGTTGGCTCGACTAGCGGGAGCCGGGAGCTGTTTTTT.

This clone occurred once. In the same sample, other DNA sequences code for this CDR3. The chain couples TRBV19 to TRBJ1-1; D is uncertain. Trimming shortened V by 5 bases and J by 0 bases, and 13 bases separated the two germline ends. The CDR3 is made up of 15 amino acids. CDR1 LNHDA and CDR2 SQIVND come from the germline V gene (reference sequence). The CDR3 loop is CASSRSRPLNTEAFF. Here the CDR3 DNA reads TGTGCCAGTAGTCGGTCCAGGCCCTTGAACACTGAAGCTTTCTTT. Complete variable domain (other parts from reference TRBV19 and TRBJ1-1): DGGITQSPKYLFRKEGQNVTLSCEQNLNHDAMYWYRQDPGQGLRLIYYSQIVNDFQKGDIAEGYSVSREKKESFPLTVTSAQKNPTAFYLCASSRSRPLNTEAFFGQGTRLTVV.

The V gene is TRBV7-2, the J gene TRBJ1-2; D is undetermined. CDR1 is SGHTA and CDR2 is FQGNSA in the germline V gene. With 3 bases removed from V and 1 base from J, the gap between germline ends came to 12 bases. This CDR3 region has 15 residues. For the CDR3, the DNA is TGTGCCAGCAGCTTCATTTACGGGATTAACTATGGCTACACCTTC. As protein: CASSFIYGINYGYTF.

This clone was counted between two and nine times. The V gene is TRBV10-3, the J gene TRBJ2-2; the D gene is possibly TRBD1 (9 bases). This CDR3 has 14 amino acids. Per germline, CDR1 ENHRY and CDR2 SYGVKD. With 11 bases removed from V and 6 bases from J, the gap between germline ends came to 19 bases. DNA of the CDR3: TGTGCCGTTAGCGGGGACAGGGATTCCGGGGAGCTGTTTTTT. Its translation: CAVSGDRDSGELFF.

V gene TRBV19 combines with J gene TRBJ2-1, with 9 bases matching TRBD1. CDR3 length: 14 amino acids. J lost 6 bases, V lost 3 bases, and 3 bases had no gene match. Germline values: CDR1 LNHDA, CDR2 SQIVND (reference sequence). Here the CDR3 DNA reads TGTGCCAGTAGTATGGGACAGGGCCTCAATGAGCAGTTCTTC. It encodes CASSMGQGLNEQFF.

The chain links TRBV28 to TRBJ1-1, with 10 bases that match TRBD1. V was clipped by 3 bases and J by 4 bases; unmatched bases: 2. This CDR3 comprises 14 residues. In germline, CDR1 is MDHEN, CDR2 SYDVKM. This CDR3 is CASSFDRGLTEAFF. In DNA, the CDR3 is TGTGCCAGCAGTTTCGACAGGGGGCTCACTGAAGCTTTCTTT.

The chain carries TRBV19 and TRBJ2-7; 9 nucleotides align to TRBD2. Germline trimming cut 7 bases from V and 3 bases from J; bases unmatched to any gene: 16. This CDR3 has 17 residues. CDR1 and CDR2 (germline): LNHDA, SQIVND (reference sequence). In nucleotides, the CDR3 is TGTGCCAGTATTCATCCCCCGACTAGCGGTAAAATCTACGAGCAGTACTTC. This sequence encodes CASIHPPTSGKIYEQYF.

V is TRBV6-6 and J is TRBJ2-5; TRBD1 aligns across 7 bases. This CDR3 contains 15 residues. Germline V lookup: CDR1 MNHNY, CDR2 SVGAGI (reference sequence). J gave up 5 bases and V 5 bases, and 11 bases lay outside the gene matches. The CDR3 coding sequence is TGTGCCAGCAGTGAGTGGACAGGTGAAAGGGAGACCCAGTACTTC. Protein sequence: CASSEWTGERETQYF.

This clone was detected only once. This chain joins TRBV7-2 and TRBJ2-3, with D unresolved. V lost 0 bases to trimming and J lost 2 bases, with 3 bases between them. The CDR3 totals 13 residues. Germline CDR1 is SGHTA and CDR2 is FQGNSA. The CDR3: CASSLALTDTQYF. CDR3 in DNA: TGTGCCAGCAGCTTAGCCCTCACAGATACGCAGTATTTT.